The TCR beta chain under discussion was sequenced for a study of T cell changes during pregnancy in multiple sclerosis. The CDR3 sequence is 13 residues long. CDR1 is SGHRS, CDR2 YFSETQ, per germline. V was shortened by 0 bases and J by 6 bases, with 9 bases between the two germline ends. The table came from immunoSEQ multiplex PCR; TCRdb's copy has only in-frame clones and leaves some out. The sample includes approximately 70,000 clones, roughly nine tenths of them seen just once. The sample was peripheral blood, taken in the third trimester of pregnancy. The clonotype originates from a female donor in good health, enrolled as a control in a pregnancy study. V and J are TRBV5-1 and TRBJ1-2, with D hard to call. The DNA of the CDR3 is TGCGCCAGCAGCTTGGGGAGTGAGAATGGCTACACCTTC. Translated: CASSLGSENGYTF.